These 18 T cell receptor beta chains share one sample of origin, sequenced in a study of T-cell reconstitution after alpha-beta-depleted transplantation in children (dated by TCRdb to the mid-2010s). The library was built by means of PCR. TCRdb records Illumina HiSeq 2500 as the sequencer. TCR library preparation used molecular barcoding, with unique molecular identifiers applied to normalize quantification of the TCRbeta repertoire. TCRdb reprocessing: public reads trimmed at Q25 with fastp, clones called with MiXCR, in-frame beta chains kept. Duplicate CDR3 protein sequences are folded into a single record with the most common DNA and genes. The table for this sample lists approximately 640,000 distinct CDR3 sequences; 16% of them were counted only once. Jointly, the top ten make up approximately 1.1% of the sample. The sample was PBMCs from the stem cell graft donor, taken from the stem cell graft. These receptors were taken from a human donor who donated a stem cell graft to a child with acute myeloid leukemia.

This clonotype was counted between two and nine times. The chain joins TRBV7-2 to TRBJ2-7; D is perhaps TRBD2 (5 bases). The CDR3 is 13 residues long. With 1 base removed from V and 6 bases from J, the gap between germline ends came to 10 bases. Germline assignment: CDR1 SGHTA and CDR2 FQGNSA. CDR3 protein: CASSLELRVEQYF. The CDR3 nucleotides read TGTGCCAGCAGCTTAGAACTGAGGGTCGAGCAGTACTTC.

V gene TRBV4-3 combines with J gene TRBJ2-4; D possibly corresponds to TRBD2 (6 bases). The CDR3 runs to 14 residues. Germline V gene data show CDR1 as LGHNA and CDR2 as YSLEER. Trimming took off 2 bases at V and 4 bases at J, with 9 bases between the two ends. The CDR3 region has the DNA TGCGCCAGCAGCCAATTCCGGGAGAAAAACATTCAGTACTTC. Protein sequence: CASSQFREKNIQYF.

This clonotype was counted at least ten times. The V and J genes are TRBV7-2 and TRBJ2-5; no definite D call. Germline CDR1 and CDR2: SGHTA and FQGNSA. V lost 3 bases, J lost 7 bases, and 6 bases lay in between. This CDR3 region has 11 residues. The chain's CDR3 is CASSFRGTQYF. In DNA form, the CDR3 reads TGTGCCAGCAGCTTCAGAGGGACCCAGTACTTC.

At least ten counts were recorded for this clonotype. J is TRBJ2-2 and V is TRBV12-3 or TRBV12-4; D is unclear. The CDR3 is made up of 13 amino acids. Between the trimmed V and J ends, which lost 1 base and 7 bases, there was a span of 7 bases. The CDR3 loop is CASSLGSNGELFF. The CDR3 bases are TGTGCCAGCAGTTTAGGATCTAACGGGGAGCTGTTTTTT.

A remark on this clonotype: A much larger clone differs by one base, so this may be a read error. This chain connects TRBV5-6 to TRBJ1-2; D gene ambiguous. CDR1 is SGHDT, CDR2 YYEEEE, per germline. The length of the CDR3 is 12 residues. This CDR3 reads CGSSLGKGGYTF. The CDR3 bases are TGTGGCAGCAGCCTCGGGAAGGGTGGCTACACCTTC.

This clonotype was counted at least ten times. The chain has TRBV28 and TRBJ2-5; tentatively, D is TRBD1 (5 bases). The CDR3 totals 14 residues. The V gene lost 4 bases and the J gene lost 6 bases, with 15 bases spanning the gap. Looked up from germline, CDR1 is MDHEN and CDR2 is SYDVKM. CDR3 residues: CASSYRSGRQTQYF. As DNA, the CDR3 is TGTGCCAGCAGTTACAGGTCCGGTAGGCAGACCCAGTACTTC.

In its sample, this clonotype was seen many times. V and J are TRBV20-1 and TRBJ1-2; D gene uncertain. The CDR3 is made up of 13 amino acids. Germline CDR1 and CDR2: DFQATT and SNEGSKA (reference sequence). The V end lost 6 bases, the J end lost 8 bases, and 19 bases lay between the germline ends. The CDR3 region is CSAPTGGLEGYTF. The CDR3 DNA is TGCAGTGCCCCGACCGGAGGGCTGGAAGGCTACACCTTC.

The rearrangement uses TRBV25-1 and TRBJ1-6, with D maybe TRBD1 (5 bases). This CDR3 has 12 amino acids. Germline V lookup: CDR1 MGHDK, CDR2 SYGVNS. The CDR3 DNA is TGTGCTGTGGGGGGTGTTGATTCACCCCTCCACTTT. Protein product: CAVGGVDSPLHF.

A word on this clonotype: One end of the junction does not line up with germline, which may come from a read error. The V gene is TRBV29-1, the J gene TRBJ1-2; D call uncertain. Germline V CDR1 and CDR2: SQVTM, ANQGSEA. The CDR3 spans 12 residues. The CDR3 loop is CSVVEFYYGSTF. The CDR3 DNA reads as TGCAGCGTTGTTGAATTCTACTATGGCTCCACCTTC.

In its sample, this clonotype was seen many times. CDR3 coding DNA: TGCAGTGCTACCGACAGGGGGTCAGAGCAGTTCTTC. This gives the protein CSATDRGSEQFF. V usage is TRBV20-1 and J usage is TRBJ2-1; the match to TRBD1 covers 9 bases. The CDR3 totals 12 residues. V gave up 4 bases and J gave up 10 bases; unmatched junction bases: 5. The germline V gene encodes CDR1 DFQATT and CDR2 SNEGSKA (reference sequence).

This clonotype was counted between two and nine times. The V gene is TRBV7-8, the J gene TRBJ1-1; TRBD1 is a possible D gene (6 bases). CDR3 length equals 18 residues. In germline, CDR1 is SGHVS, CDR2 FQNEAQ. Trimming took 1 base from V and 6 from J, leaving 24 bases between them. The CDR3 DNA follows: TGTGCCAGCAGCTTAGAGGACGGGAGCGGACAGATGTGGGCTGAAGCTTTCTTT. The encoded protein is CASSLEDGSGQMWAEAFF.

This clonotype has just a few counts. V usage is TRBV18 and J usage is TRBJ1-2; D possibly corresponds to TRBD1 (5 bases). Germline CDR1 reads KGHSH; CDR2 reads LQKENI. The CDR3 runs to 13 residues. Trimming stripped 3 bases from V and 4 bases from J, with 9 bases between. CDR3 region: CASSPSDSYGYTF. The CDR3, as DNA: TGTGCCAGCTCACCGAGCGACAGCTATGGCTACACCTTC.

In this sample, this clonotype turned up many times. The chain has TRBV20-1 and TRBJ1-4; D may be TRBD1 (5 bases). CDR1 DFQATT and CDR2 SNEGSKA come from the germline V gene (reference sequence). Trimming took off 3 bases at V and 1 base at J, with 6 bases between the two ends. This CDR3 spans 13 amino acids. CDR3 in DNA: TGCAGTGCTAGGAGGGGAACTAATGAAAAACTGTTTTTT. Residues: CSARRGTNEKLFF.

This clonotype showed up many times. V and J are TRBV20-1 and TRBJ2-4, with D possibly being TRBD1 (5 bases). Germline CDR1 DFQATT, CDR2 SNEGSKA (reference sequence). The ends were cut back, 4 bases at V and 0 bases at J, with 13 bases in the middle. This CDR3 is built from 15 residues. The CDR3 loop is CSAIDRTLAKNIQYF. The CDR3 region has the DNA TGCAGTGCTATAGACAGAACCTTAGCCAAAAACATTCAGTACTTC.

CDR3 sequence: CASSQGPSPGELFF. Written as DNA, the CDR3 is TGTGCCAGCAGCCAAGGGCCTAGCCCCGGGGAGCTGTTTTTT. The chain employs TRBV4-2 and TRBJ2-2; a possible D gene is TRBD2 (5 bases). Trimming left V 1 base short and J 6 bases short, with 9 bases between. The CDR3 sequence is 14 residues long. Germline lookup yields CDR1 LGHNA and CDR2 YNFKEQ.

This clonotype came up many times. The V call is TRBV7-9, the J call TRBJ2-5, with 9 bases identical to TRBD1. V lost 3 bases to trimming and J lost 4 bases; unmatched junction nucleotides: 6. This CDR3 has 15 amino acids. Germline V gene data show CDR1 as SEHNR and CDR2 as FQNEAQ (reference sequence). Here the CDR3 reads CASSFTGTGTETQYF. The CDR3 region has the DNA TGTGCCAGCAGCTTTACCGGGACAGGGACAGAGACCCAGTACTTC.

This clonotype was found many times. The V call is TRBV20-1, the J call TRBJ2-1, with D possibly called TRBD1 or TRBD2 (5 bases each). Germline V lookup: CDR1 DFQATT, CDR2 SNEGSKA (reference sequence). The CDR3 length is 18 residues. The V end was cut by 3 bases, the J end by 1 base, with 22 bases between. The chain's CDR3 is CSARGQAKSGGSYNEQFF. CDR3 sequence (DNA): TGCAGTGCTAGGGGTCAGGCCAAATCTGGGGGATCCTACAATGAGCAGTTCTTC.

This clonotype was seen more than once but under ten times. The chain uses TRBV18 and TRBJ1-5, with unresolved D. CDR1 and CDR2 from the germline V gene are KGHSH and LQKENI. The ends were cut back, 3 bases at V and 6 bases at J, with 9 bases in the middle. This CDR3 is built from 13 residues. CDR3 DNA sequence: TGTGCCAGCTCACCGGACCCCAGTCAGCCCCAGCATTTT. This translates into CASSPDPSQPQHF.